This section outlines one T cell receptor (beta chain) sequence together with its context. Its antigen target is currently unknown. The record has no base qualities; no much larger clone is one base away. From the cysteine up to the phenylalanine, the CDR3 has a length of 14 residues. Only CDR3 DNA is held: 42 bases, read in frame from base 1. V drops 3 bases and J drops 7 bases, leaving 13 bases in between. As encoded in the germline V gene (reference sequence), CDR1 is LGHDT while CDR2 is YNNKEL. Collaborating institutions collected whole blood in K2EDTA tubes following their own protocols. For TCRbeta analysis, collaborators shipped samples as frozen whole blood, isolated PBMCs, or DNA extracted from either of those sample types. TCRbeta CDR3 regions were amplified from genomic DNA by means of the immunoSEQ Assay, a bias-controlled multiplex PCR. The paper's data handling went like this. Nucleated cell counts per sample were estimated from amplification of reference gene primers within the assay. To quantify the absolute abundance of each unique TCRbeta CDR3 rearrangement, sequence reads were collapsed and filtered. Productive Simpson clonality was computed per sample as the square root of Simpson's diversity index over productive rearrangements. As stored in TCRdb, this immuneACCESS dataset retains in-frame rearrangements with V and J assigned. A fraction of the clones does not appear; measured against another copy, unresolved V genes explain less than half of the discrepancy, and the remainder lacks a known reason. Clone size and the V and J calls come from that table; the DNA yielded D and trimming. Within this sample are about 130,000 clones, with approximately 85% of them counted one time only. The ten largest make up roughly 12% of the sample.

This sample is part of a study of blood T cell repertoires in COVID-19 (dated by TCRdb to the early 2020s). General notes on the study: Samples from collaborators originated in the United States, Italy and Spain and spanned both the acute and convalescent phases of COVID-19. The prospective study material was composed of cDNA or gDNA derived from T cells, B-cell-depleted T cells, or PBMCs. Deeply sampled blood TCRbeta repertoires from subjects exposed to, actively infected with, or recovered from COVID-19 were included in the dataset. A freely available public database, intended as a resource for researchers studying the immune response to SARS-CoV-2, is where the repertoires were released. Samples were obtained from the ongoing ImmuneRACE study (first 160 participants) and from over 1,000 subjects provided by 6 global collaborators. Sample metadata almost always included a de-identified subject ID, COVID-19 status, age in years and sex. HLA class I and class II types, where available, came from metadata supplied by the sample provider rather than from assay-based typing. General conclusions and limits of the study: Clinical and demographic metadata were provided uncurated, with the amount varying by source and participant.

The TCR sequence derives from a human donor in a cohort sampled during active COVID-19. Sequenced: peripheral blood. Recombination connected TRBV3-1 (or the pseudogene TRBV3-2) to TRBJ2-1; the best D guess is TRBD1, with 7 bases matching. The CDR3 loop reads CASSHHGGQNEQFF. The DNA is as follows: TGTGCCAGCAGCCACCACGGGGGACAGAATGAGCAGTTCTTC.